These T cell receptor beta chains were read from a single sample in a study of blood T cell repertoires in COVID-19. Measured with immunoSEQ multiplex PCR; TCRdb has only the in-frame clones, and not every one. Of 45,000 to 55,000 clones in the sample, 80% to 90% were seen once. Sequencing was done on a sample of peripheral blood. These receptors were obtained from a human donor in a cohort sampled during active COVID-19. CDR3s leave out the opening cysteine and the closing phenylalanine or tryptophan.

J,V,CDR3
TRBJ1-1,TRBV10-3,AIEGHQMNTEAF
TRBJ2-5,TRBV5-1,ASSDRAIRGETQY
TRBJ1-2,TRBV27,ASSLTDRGYGYT
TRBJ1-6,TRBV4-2,ASSQAPGQGYSPLH
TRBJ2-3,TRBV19,ASSMFGGQASTDTQY
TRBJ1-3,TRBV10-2,ASNPGQGNTIY
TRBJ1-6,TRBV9,ASSPYSYNSPLH
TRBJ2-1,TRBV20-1,SARWLNEQF
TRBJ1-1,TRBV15,ATSRSKGNSNTEAF
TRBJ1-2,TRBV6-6,ASSSLGQVFGYT
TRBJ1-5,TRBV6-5,ASSSRQGNGNQPQH
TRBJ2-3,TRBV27,ASSKAPLFRDTQY
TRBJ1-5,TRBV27,AGRRSNNQPQH
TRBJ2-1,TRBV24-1,ATSDRAGANEQF
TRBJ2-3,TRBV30,AWNHLAPDTQY
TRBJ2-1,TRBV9,ASSAGTGGYNEQF
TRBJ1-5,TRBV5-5,ASSLLLDRGSQPQH
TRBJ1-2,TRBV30,AWSPGSYGYT
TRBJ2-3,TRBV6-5,ASSYGTSVTDTQY
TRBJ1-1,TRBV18,ASSPFHDGEGTEAF
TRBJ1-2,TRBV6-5,ASISRDRVYGYT
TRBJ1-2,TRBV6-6,ASSSTLYGYT
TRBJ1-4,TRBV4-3,ASSYRVSEKLF
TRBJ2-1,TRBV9,ASSVGADYASYNEQF
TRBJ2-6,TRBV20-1,SASLGSGANVLT
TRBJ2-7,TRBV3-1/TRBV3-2,ASSQPNRGRRSYEQY
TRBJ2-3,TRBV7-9,ASSFAGSTDTQY
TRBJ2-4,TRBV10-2,ASSEWGEGQY
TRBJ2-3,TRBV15,ATSSDRGTDTQY
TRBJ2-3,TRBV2,ASTERDTQY
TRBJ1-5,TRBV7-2,ASSLDRGGQPQH
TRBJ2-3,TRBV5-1,ASSLDGQPSTDTQY
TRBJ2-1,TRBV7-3,ASSSSGGEQF
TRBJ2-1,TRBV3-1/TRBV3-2,ASSQVSLEQF
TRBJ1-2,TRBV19,ASSIDLRQFAGYT
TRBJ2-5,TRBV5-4,ASSRGLAAPTSQETQY
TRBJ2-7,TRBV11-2,ASRSSPGYEQY
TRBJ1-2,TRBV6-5,ASFNNYGYT
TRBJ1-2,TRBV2,ARPSGQGRSYGYT
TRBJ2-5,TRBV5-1,ASSRESRETQY
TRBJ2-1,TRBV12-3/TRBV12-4,ASSSTREQF
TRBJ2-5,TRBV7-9,ASSVAGGETQY
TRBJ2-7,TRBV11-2,ASSARTGGEQY
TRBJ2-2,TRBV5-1,ASSEEPGTGVAGELF
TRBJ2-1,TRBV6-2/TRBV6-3,ASSYVSAYNEQF
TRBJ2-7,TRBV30,AWTQAYSGSSREQY
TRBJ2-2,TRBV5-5,ASSSISGQGVGELF
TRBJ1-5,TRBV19,ASSMSRGQPQH
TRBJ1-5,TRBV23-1,ASSLSAGGGNQPQH
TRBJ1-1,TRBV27,ASSSLGAGDTEAF